This passage covers 6 T cell receptor beta chains from one sample sequenced in a study of T cell responses to AZD1222 COVID-19 vaccine. TCRdb's copy holds only in-frame clones and misses some; the assay was immunoSEQ multiplex PCR. This sample carries 110,000 to 150,000 clones, just over 90% of them seen once, and the ten largest clones take over 7.5%. Sample: peripheral blood, taken on day 0 of AZD1222 vaccination. The receptors stem from an adult in good health.

The chain joins TRBV18 to TRBJ2-5; D not resolved. Germline-derived CDR1 and CDR2 are KGHSH and LQKENI. V was trimmed by 0 bases and J by 7 bases, leaving 18 bases between them. This CDR3 is 16 amino acids long. CDR3: CASSPPIGLVSGTQYF. The CDR3 nucleotides are TGTGCCAGCTCACCACCGATTGGGCTGGTATCGGGGACCCAGTACTTC.

On this clone itself: At one of its ends the junction is not consistent with the germline gene, which may arise from a read error. The rearrangement uses TRBV7-7 and TRBJ2-7; possible D gene TRBD1, 6 bases. Germline lookup yields CDR1 SSHAT and CDR2 FNYEAQ (reference sequence). The CDR3 is 15 residues long. The DNA for the CDR3 is TGTGCTAGCAGCTTAGCTGCAGGGGCCTTTTACGAGCAGTACTTC. This codes for CASSLAAGAFYEQYF.

This clone has a single count. V is TRBV2 and J is TRBJ1-5; D uncertain. V lost 4 bases and J lost 6, with 10 bases in between. From germline, CDR1 is SNHLY and CDR2 FYNNEI. This CDR3 is 13 amino acids long. Here the CDR3 DNA reads TGTGCCAGCAGTGTCGGTTTTCGTCAGCCCCAGCATTTT. Its translation: CASSVGFRQPQHF.

The rearrangement joins TRBV27 to TRBJ1-2; no clear D gene. V dropped 6 bases and J dropped 4 bases, with 15 bases sitting between them. CDR1 MNHEY and CDR2 SMNVEV come from the germline V gene (reference sequence). There are 14 residues in the CDR3. The CDR3 reads CASSPVGPAYGYTF. The CDR3 DNA reads as TGTGCCAGCAGCCCAGTTGGCCCAGCCTATGGCTACACCTTC.

The chain has TRBV30 and TRBJ1-1, with D perhaps TRBD1 (5 bases). Trimming pared 2 bases from V and 4 bases from J, leaving 11 bases between. Germline V gene data show CDR1 as GTSNPN and CDR2 as SVGIG (reference sequence). The CDR3 extends over 13 amino acids. DNA for the CDR3: TGTGCCTGGAGTTCAGGGTATCCCACTGAAGCTTTCTTT. Amino acid sequence: CAWSSGYPTEAFF.

The rearrangement uses TRBV9 and TRBJ1-3; TRBD1 matches at 7 bases. Germline CDR1 reads SGDLS; CDR2 reads YYNGEE. The CDR3 extends over 15 amino acids. Trimming cost V 3 bases and J 2 bases; bases outside gene matches: 5. Here the CDR3 reads CASSEGQSAGNTIYF. CDR3 in DNA: TGTGCCAGCAGCGAGGGACAGTCCGCTGGAAACACCATATATTTT.